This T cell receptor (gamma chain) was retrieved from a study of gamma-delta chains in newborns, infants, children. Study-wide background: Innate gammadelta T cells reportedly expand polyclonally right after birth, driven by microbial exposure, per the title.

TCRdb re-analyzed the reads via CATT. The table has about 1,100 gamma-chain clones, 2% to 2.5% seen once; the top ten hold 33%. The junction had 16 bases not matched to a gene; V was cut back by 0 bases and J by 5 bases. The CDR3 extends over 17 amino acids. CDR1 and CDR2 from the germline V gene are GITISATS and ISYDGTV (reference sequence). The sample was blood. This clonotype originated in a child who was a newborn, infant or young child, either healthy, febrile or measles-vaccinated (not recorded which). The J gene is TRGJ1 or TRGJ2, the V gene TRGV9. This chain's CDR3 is CALWEVIKTPWDYKKLF. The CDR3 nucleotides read TGTGCCTTGTGGGAGGTGATAAAGACACCGTGGGATTATAAGAAACTCTTT.